Each of the 5 T cell receptor beta chains below was sequenced from the same sample in a study of breast tumors, draining lymph nodes, adjacent tissues. Breast cancer patients provided tissue from their axillary draining lymph nodes. TCRdb redid the calling of the multiplex PCR reads with MiXCR, one entry per CDR3 protein. The sample holds some 150,000 distinct CDR3 sequences; around a third are singletons and the top ten take roughly 3.8%. Material: axillary lymph node tissue. The receptors were gathered from a female donor with breast cancer. Some clones in this sample may be carry-over from other donors' samples.

This clonotype has at least ten counts. This chain connects TRBV20-1 to TRBJ1-2; 10 positions agree with TRBD1. CDR1 and CDR2 from the germline V gene are DFQATT and SNEGSKA (reference sequence). The CDR3 totals 17 residues. V was clipped by 4 bases and J by 4 bases; unmatched bases: 15. The CDR3: CSATRIQGQGSPYGYTF. CDR3 in DNA: TGCAGTGCTACCAGAATCCAGGGACAGGGGAGTCCCTATGGCTACACCTTC.

This clonotype was counted ten times or more. The V and J genes are TRBV14 and TRBJ1-2; D unresolved. This CDR3 comprises 14 residues. Germline CDR1 reads SGHDN; CDR2 reads FVKESK. Trimming shortened V by 1 base and J by 4 bases, and 10 bases separated the two germline ends. CDR3 sequence (DNA): TGTGCCAGCAGCCAAGTGGCCACCGGCTATGGCTACACCTTC. Translation: CASSQVATGYGYTF.

In its sample, this clonotype was seen many times. CDR3 nucleotides: TGTGCCAGCAGTGACTCAACCGTCCGTGGCTACACCTTC. Residues: CASSDSTVRGYTF. This chain links TRBV6-4 with TRBJ1-2; the D is unclear. CDR3 length: 13 amino acids. Germline CDR1 MRHNA, CDR2 SNTAGT. Deletions cut 0 bases from V and 7 bases from J, with 9 bases between.

Ten or more counts support this clonotype. The chain joins TRBV2 to TRBJ2-4, with 7 bases that match TRBD2. V was pared by 1 base and J by 13 bases, with 7 bases of the junction left unmatched. The CDR3 totals 13 residues. Per the germline V gene, CDR1 is SNHLY and CDR2 is FYNNEI. Written as DNA, the CDR3 is TGTGCCAGCAGTGAAGGGGAGGGGTTCGGCCAGTACTTC. Protein product: CASSEGEGFGQYF.

V is TRBV9 and J is TRBJ2-6; tentative D call: TRBD2 (5 bases). The CDR3 is 15 amino acids. V lost 0 bases to trimming and J lost 1 base, with 5 bases between them. The germline CDR1 and CDR2 sequences are SGDLS and YYNGEE. The CDR3 is CASSVAGSGANVLTF. The CDR3 region has the DNA TGTGCCAGCAGCGTAGCGGGATCTGGGGCCAACGTCCTGACTTTC.